The next 28 T cell receptor beta chains were all read from a single sample in a study of OX40 agonist ivuxolimab in advanced cancers. The method was immunoSEQ multiplex PCR; TCRdb's version includes in-frame clones alone and lacks a portion of them. The data show roughly 13,000 clones, with about 94% seen just once and 20% to 25% held by the top ten. The source was CD4+ or CD8+ T cells sorted from blood, collected in a trial of the OX40 agonist ivuxolimab. The receptors were gathered from an adult with an advanced solid tumor such as melanoma, head and neck, liver or kidney cancer.

V usage is TRBV2 and J usage is TRBJ2-3, with D perhaps matching TRBD2 (6 bases). Deletions cut 1 base from V and 6 bases from J, with 14 bases between. CDR3 length: 15 amino acids. CDR1 is SNHLY, CDR2 FYNNEI, per germline. CDR3 region: CASSEEQTSGDTQYF. CDR3 coding DNA: TGTGCCAGCAGTGAAGAACAGACCAGCGGGGATACGCAGTATTTT.

The chain carries TRBV9 and TRBJ1-3; D gene uncertain. In germline, CDR1 is SGDLS, CDR2 YYNGEE. V was clipped by 4 bases and J by 0 bases, with 11 bases between them. CDR3 length equals 15 residues. CDR3 DNA sequence: TGTGCCAGCAGCCCCTACATGGACTCTGGAAACACCATATATTTT. Protein product: CASSPYMDSGNTIYF.

The chain links TRBV19 to TRBJ1-5, with D perhaps TRBD1 (6 bases). The germline V gene has CDR1 LNHDA and CDR2 SQIVND (reference sequence). The CDR3 runs 13 residues. Between the trimmed V and J ends, which lost 3 bases and 4 bases, there was a span of 7 bases. The CDR3 region has the DNA TGTGCCAGTAGTATGACAGGTAATCAGCCCCAGCATTTT. It codes for CASSMTGNQPQHF.

The rearrangement joins TRBV7-6 to TRBJ1-3; D possibly corresponds to TRBD1 (5 bases). The CDR3 has 13 residues. V was shortened by 5 bases and J by 8 bases, with 13 bases between the two germline ends. CDR1 SGHVS and CDR2 FNYEAQ come from the germline V gene. This CDR3 is CASSRPGTDTIYF. The DNA of the CDR3 is TGTGCCAGCAGCCGCCCGGGGACGGACACCATATATTTT.

The chain couples TRBV6-5 to TRBJ2-2, with D unclear. Trimming took 1 base from V and 1 from J, leaving 1 base between them. Per germline, CDR1 MNHEY and CDR2 SVGAGI. This CDR3 is built from 13 residues. CDR3 region: CASSYLNTGELFF. The DNA of the CDR3 is TGTGCCAGCAGTTACTTGAACACCGGGGAGCTGTTTTTT.

The J gene is TRBJ1-2, the V gene TRBV2, with 9 bases matching TRBD1. Looked up from germline, CDR1 is SNHLY and CDR2 is FYNNEI. Losses at the gene ends were 10 bases for V and 5 bases for J; bases not matched to a gene: 11. The CDR3 runs to 14 residues. The CDR3 region has the DNA TGTGCCAACACGTACAGGGGGCAGGGGTATGGCTACACCTTC. This translates into CANTYRGQGYGYTF.

The V call is TRBV27, the J call TRBJ1-1; TRBD1 might be the D (5 bases). CDR3 length: 14 amino acids. V lost 5 bases to trimming and J lost 4 bases, with 14 bases between them. The germline gives CDR1 MNHEY, CDR2 SMNVEV (reference sequence). This chain's CDR3 is CASSPMQGSTEAFF. The CDR3 DNA sequence: TGTGCCAGCAGTCCCATGCAGGGCTCCACTGAAGCTTTCTTT.

The chain employs TRBV29-1 and TRBJ2-5; D call uncertain. Germline CDR1 is SQVTM and CDR2 is ANQGSEA. V was pared by 5 bases and J by 2 bases, with 6 bases between. The CDR3 spans 11 residues. The CDR3: CSVKLQETQYF. The CDR3 nucleotides read TGCAGCGTTAAACTTCAAGAGACCCAGTACTTC.

In nucleotides, the CDR3 is TGTGCCAGCAGTCTAGGATCCTACGAGCAGTACTTC. The encoded protein is CASSLGSYEQYF. The chain links TRBV11-2 to TRBJ2-7; no definite D call. The CDR3 extends over 12 amino acids. V was cut by 6 bases and J by 1 base, with 7 bases left in between. Germline V lookup: CDR1 SGHAT, CDR2 FQNNGV.

This chain joins TRBV9 and TRBJ1-4; TRBD1 matches 7 bases. Germline V lookup: CDR1 SGDLS, CDR2 YYNGEE. The CDR3 has 15 residues. J lost 6 bases, V lost 0 bases, and 5 bases had no gene match. The CDR3 DNA reads as TGTGCCAGCAGCGTAGGGCGCCAGGGGGATGAAAAACTGTTTTTT. Protein: CASSVGRQGDEKLFF. Full variable domain (missing parts from reference TRBV9 and TRBJ1-4): DSGVTQTPKHLITATGQRVTLRCSPRSGDLSVYWYQQSLDQGLQFLIQYYNGEERAKGNILERFSAQQFPDLHSELNLSSLELGDSALYFCASSVGRQGDEKLFFGSGTQLSVL.

V and J are TRBV7-8 and TRBJ2-1, with D unclear. This CDR3 is built from 14 residues. Germline V gene sequence: CDR1 SGHVS, CDR2 FQNEAQ. V was trimmed by 2 bases and J by 15 bases, leaving 20 bases between them. The CDR3 coding sequence is TGTGCCAGCAGCTTATCCGGACGTGGCCAGAATCGGTTCTTC. This sequence encodes CASSLSGRGQNRFF.

This chain uses TRBV9 with TRBJ2-5; no clear D. The CDR3 contains 14 residues. Looked up from germline, CDR1 is SGDLS and CDR2 is YYNGEE. V dropped 0 bases and J dropped 7 bases, with 13 bases sitting between them. Here the CDR3 reads CASSVAMGWATQYF. The CDR3 nucleotides read TGTGCCAGCAGCGTAGCGATGGGGTGGGCGACCCAGTACTTC.

The rearrangement uses TRBV28 and TRBJ2-5, with 11 positions matching TRBD2. V lost 7 bases to trimming and J lost 2 bases; unmatched junction nucleotides: 15. The CDR3 loop spans 18 amino acids. Per germline, CDR1 MDHEN and CDR2 SYDVKM. The CDR3 sequence is CASTALAGGGGQQETQYF. In DNA, the CDR3 is TGTGCCAGCACCGCTCTAGCGGGAGGCGGGGGGCAACAAGAGACCCAGTACTTC.

The V gene is TRBV14, the J gene TRBJ1-2; the D is unclear. Germline V gene data show CDR1 as SGHDN and CDR2 as FVKESK. The V gene lost 2 bases and the J gene lost 4 bases, with 17 bases spanning the gap. The CDR3 runs 16 residues. For the CDR3, the DNA is TGTGCCAGCAGCCAATCTAAAGGGCGGGGTAGCTATGGCTACACCTTC. Translated, it gives CASSQSKGRGSYGYTF. Variable domain in full (rest from reference TRBV14 and TRBJ1-2): EAGVTQFPSHSVIEKGQTVTLRCDPISGHDNLYWYRRVMGKEIKFLLHFVKESKQDESGMPNNRFLAERTGGTYSTLKVQPAELEDSGVYFCASSQSKGRGSYGYTFGSGTRLTVV.

The J gene is TRBJ1-1, the V gene TRBV25-1, with a possible D match to TRBD1 (6 bases). Trimming removed 6 bases at V and 7 bases at J, with 12 bases between. This CDR3 comprises 12 residues. Per the germline V gene, CDR1 is MGHDK and CDR2 is SYGVNS. The CDR3 protein is CASSPGGGEAFF. The CDR3 coding sequence is TGTGCCAGCAGCCCGGGGGGCGGTGAAGCTTTCTTT.

The chain employs TRBV27 and TRBJ2-6; D is unresolved. Deletions cut 5 bases from V and 5 bases from J, with 10 bases between. This CDR3 comprises 14 residues. Germline V gene sequence: CDR1 MNHEY, CDR2 SMNVEV (reference sequence). The CDR3: CASSPAPWANVLTF. Here the CDR3 DNA reads TGTGCCAGCAGTCCGGCCCCCTGGGCCAACGTCCTGACTTTC.

The genes are TRBV7-9 and TRBJ2-7; 9 bases are a match to TRBD1. Germline CDR1 and CDR2: SEHNR and FQNEAQ (reference sequence). This CDR3 comprises 16 residues. The V and J ends lost 1 base and 3 bases, in that order; junction bases with no gene match: 7. CDR3 loop: CASSLVIGTGLYEQYF. The CDR3 region has the DNA TGTGCCAGCAGCTTAGTGATAGGGACAGGGCTCTACGAGCAGTACTTC.

The rearrangement links TRBV2 to TRBJ2-7; D possibly uses TRBD1 or TRBD2 (5 bases each). This CDR3 has 15 residues. Per germline, CDR1 SNHLY and CDR2 FYNNEI. The ends were cut back, 2 bases at V and 2 bases at J, with 13 bases in the middle. CDR3 sequence: CASSETAGGPYEQYF. DNA of the CDR3: TGTGCCAGCAGTGAAACGGCTGGGGGACCCTACGAGCAGTACTTC.

The rearrangement links TRBV29-1 to TRBJ2-1; D not resolved. Per germline, CDR1 SQVTM and CDR2 ANQGSEA. Trimming left V 3 bases short and J 3 bases short, with 9 bases between. The CDR3 extends over 13 amino acids. Here the CDR3 reads CSVEGIHYNEQFF. CDR3 in DNA: TGCAGCGTTGAGGGAATCCACTACAATGAGCAGTTCTTC.

The CDR3: CASGLVLTGVYNEQFF. The CDR3 coding sequence is TGTGCTAGTGGTTTGGTACTGACAGGGGTCTACAATGAGCAGTTCTTC. The chain couples TRBV12-5 to TRBJ2-1, with 8 bases aligning to TRBD1. CDR1 and CDR2 (germline): LGHNT, FRNRAP. The CDR3 has 16 residues. V lost 0 bases to trimming and J lost 3 bases; unmatched junction nucleotides: 4.

The chain employs TRBV29-1 and TRBJ2-7; D gene ambiguous. Trimming cost V 0 bases and J 0 bases, with 12 bases left between them. The germline V gene encodes CDR1 SQVTM and CDR2 ANQGSEA. CDR3 length: 15 amino acids. The CDR3 DNA follows: TGCAGCGTTGAAGATAGTCAGGCCCTCTCCTACGAGCAGTACTTC. It is translated as CSVEDSQALSYEQYF.

This clone was picked up one time. The CDR3 sequence: CASSYGYSTDTQYF. The CDR3 DNA sequence: TGTGCCAGCAGTTATGGGTACAGCACAGATACGCAGTATTTT. The rearrangement joins TRBV6-5 to TRBJ2-3; no reliable D call. This CDR3 has 14 residues. The V end lost 3 bases, the J end lost 0 bases, and 7 bases lay between the germline ends. CDR1 and CDR2 (germline): MNHEY, SVGAGI.

The chain employs TRBV14 and TRBJ2-7; tentatively, D is TRBD1 (7 bases). V lost 3 bases and J 3 bases, leaving 18 bases between the germline ends. This CDR3 has 16 amino acids. CDR1 is SGHDN, CDR2 FVKESK, per germline. CDR3 nucleotides: TGTGCCAGCAGCCACCCCCGGCGGGGACAGAACTACGAGCAGTACTTC. This encodes CASSHPRRGQNYEQYF. The full variable domain, in which reference TRBV14 and TRBJ2-7 provide the parts outside the CDR3, is EAGVTQFPSHSVIEKGQTVTLRCDPISGHDNLYWYRRVMGKEIKFLLHFVKESKQDESGMPNNRFLAERTGGTYSTLKVQPAELEDSGVYFCASSHPRRGQNYEQYFGPGTRLTVT.

The rearrangement uses TRBV5-1 and TRBJ1-3, with 10 bases lining up with TRBD1. This CDR3 contains 18 residues. After removal of 3 bases from V and 4 bases from J, the junction contained 13 bases not matched to a gene. The V gene's germline CDR1 is SGHRS and CDR2 YFSETQ. The CDR3 bases are TGCGCCAGCAGCTGGGCCCGCCCGGGACAGGGGCTCGGAAACACCATATATTTT. Protein product: CASSWARPGQGLGNTIYF. Based on the CDR3 plus reference TRBV5-1 and TRBJ1-3, the full variable domain is KAGVTQTPRYLIKTRGQQVTLSCSPISGHRSVSWYQQTPGQGLQFLFEYFSETQRNKGNFPGRFSGRQFSNSRSEMNVSTLELGDSALYLCASSWARPGQGLGNTIYFGEGSWLTVV.

The chain employs TRBV27 and TRBJ2-1; TRBD1 matches at 8 bases. Germline V gene data show CDR1 as MNHEY and CDR2 as SMNVEV (reference sequence). The V and J ends lost 2 bases and 5 bases, in that order; junction bases with no gene match: 2. The CDR3 runs to 14 residues. The CDR3: CASSLQGANNEQFF. In DNA form, the CDR3 reads TGTGCCAGCAGTTTACAGGGGGCTAACAATGAGCAGTTCTTC.

The V and J genes are TRBV28 and TRBJ2-7, with 14 bases that match TRBD2. There are 17 residues in the CDR3. Trimming removed 7 bases from V and 2 bases from J; junction bases left unmatched: 10. Germline V gene sequence: CDR1 MDHEN, CDR2 SYDVKM. CDR3 bases: TGTGCCAGCATTCGGACTAGCGGGGGGACTACTACCTACGAGCAGTACTTC. It codes for CASIRTSGGTTTYEQYF. Full variable domain (outside the CDR3, taken from reference TRBV28 and TRBJ2-7): DVKVTQSSRYLVKRTGEKVFLECVQDMDHENMFWYRQDPGLGLRLIYFSYDVKMKEKGDIPEGYSVSREKKERFSLILESASTNQTSMYLCASIRTSGGTTTYEQYFGPGTRLTVT.

The rearrangement links TRBV7-9 to TRBJ2-7, with 8 nucleotides matching TRBD2. Germline V gene lookup returns CDR1 SEHNR and CDR2 FQNEAQ (reference sequence). This CDR3 has 14 residues. V was pared by 5 bases and J by 7 bases, with 10 bases of the junction left unmatched. The CDR3 loop reads CASSPGGAPGEQYF. DNA for the CDR3: TGTGCCAGCAGCCCCGGGGGGGCGCCGGGGGAGCAGTACTTC.

This chain joins TRBV7-8 and TRBJ1-5, with TRBD1 as a possible D gene (5 bases). The CDR3 totals 13 residues. Germline V gene lookup returns CDR1 SGHVS and CDR2 FQNEAQ. With 0 bases removed from V and 11 bases from J, the gap between germline ends came to 11 bases. This chain's CDR3 is CASSLAGGTAQHF. In DNA form, the CDR3 reads TGTGCCAGCAGCTTAGCCGGGGGAACAGCCCAGCATTTT.